Below are 25 T cell receptor beta chains sequenced from a single sample in a study of shared clonotypes between healthy human individuals. Method: immunoSEQ multiplex PCR; TCRdb's copy keeps in-frame clones and lacks some. The data contain 2 million to 2.5 million clones, around 96% of them singletons. Terminally differentiated effector memory CD45RA+ cells were excluded from the naive CD8 cells, which were CD45RO-negative and positively selected for CCR7. What was sequenced was naive CD8+ T cells sorted from blood. The receptors derive from a man between 18 and 35 years old in good health.

This clone was detected only once. The CDR3 region is CASSQMDPSYEQYF. The CDR3 region has the DNA TGTGCCAGCAGCCAAATGGACCCCTCCTACGAGCAGTACTTC. The rearrangement joins TRBV14 to TRBJ2-7; the D is unclear. The CDR3 covers 14 residues. Trimming shortened V by 2 bases and J by 0 bases, and 8 bases separated the two germline ends. CDR1 SGHDN and CDR2 FVKESK come from the germline V gene.

The V call is TRBV7-6, the J call TRBJ2-7; perhaps TRBD1 as D (5 bases). Trimming cost V 5 bases and J 4 bases, with 15 bases left between them. The CDR3 is 14 residues long. Germline V gives CDR1 SGHVS, CDR2 FNYEAQ. CDR3 bases: TGTGCCAGCAGCCACAGCGTAGGGGCTTACGAGCAGTACTTC. Amino acid sequence: CASSHSVGAYEQYF. The whole variable domain, remainder taken from reference TRBV7-6 and TRBJ2-7, is GAGVSQSPRYKVTKRGQDVALRCDPISGHVSLYWYRQALGQGPEFLTYFNYEAQQDKSGLPNDRFSAERPEGSISTLTIQRTEQRDSAMYRCASSHSVGAYEQYFGPGTRLTVT.

The V and J genes are TRBV4-3 and TRBJ1-4; D call uncertain. V lost 3 bases to trimming and J lost 1 base, with 6 bases between them. Looked up from germline, CDR1 is LGHNA and CDR2 is YSLEER. CDR3 length: 14 residues. The CDR3 DNA reads as TGCGCCAGCAGCCAGACCAGAACTAATGAAAAACTGTTTTTT. It codes for CASSQTRTNEKLFF.

The chain recombines TRBV2 with TRBJ2-7, with D maybe TRBD2 (5 bases). This CDR3 has 14 residues. Germline V lookup: CDR1 SNHLY, CDR2 FYNNEI. The ends were cut back, 1 base at V and 6 bases at J, with 13 bases in the middle. In nucleotides, the CDR3 is TGTGCCAGCAGTGAAGGAGGTGGGAGTGGCGAGCAGTACTTC. This codes for CASSEGGGSGEQYF.

The chain combines TRBV6-6 with TRBJ2-7, with D possibly matching TRBD2 (5 bases). V lost 7 bases and J lost 7, with 17 bases in between. CDR3 size: 13 residues. From germline, CDR1 is MNHNY and CDR2 SVGAGI (reference sequence). The CDR3 DNA is TGTGCCAGCAACCTAGCCGCCGCACAAGAGCAGTACTTC. It encodes CASNLAAAQEQYF.

This clone has only a few counts. The genes are TRBV4-3 and TRBJ1-4; D uncertain. The CDR3 loop spans 12 amino acids. V shed 1 base and J shed 8 bases, with 5 bases lying between them. In germline, CDR1 is LGHNA, CDR2 YSLEER. The CDR3 nucleotides are TGCGCCAGCAGCCAAGTGAGGGAAAAACTGTTTTTT. Translating it yields CASSQVREKLFF.

This chain connects TRBV9 to TRBJ2-3; D not resolved. The CDR3 sequence is 14 residues long. The germline gives CDR1 SGDLS, CDR2 YYNGEE. Deletions cut 0 bases from V and 2 bases from J, with 7 bases between. The CDR3 bases are TGTGCCAGCAGCGTAGAAGCCATCACAGATACGCAGTATTTT. Translating gives CASSVEAITDTQYF.

The rearrangement links TRBV7-3 to TRBJ2-3; no firm D call. With 2 bases removed from V and 6 bases from J, the gap between germline ends came to 6 bases. CDR1 and CDR2 from the germline V gene are SGHTA and FQGTGA. The CDR3 loop spans 12 amino acids. CDR3 sequence (DNA): TGTGCCAGCAGCTTAGATCTGGATACGCAGTATTTT. This sequence encodes CASSLDLDTQYF.

This chain connects TRBV4-3 to TRBJ2-1; no clear D. This CDR3 has 14 residues. Germline CDR1 LGHNA, CDR2 YSLEER. V lost 0 bases, J lost 8 bases, and 11 bases lay in between. CDR3 in DNA: TGCGCCAGCAGCCAAGATCAAAGGGCCCATGAGCAGTTCTTC. Its translation: CASSQDQRAHEQFF.

This clone appeared a single time. This sequence joins TRBV4-3 and TRBJ2-1; 8 bases fit TRBD1. CDR1 is LGHNA and CDR2 is YSLEER in the germline V gene. The CDR3 totals 16 residues. V shed 1 base and J 6 bases; nucleotides not matched to a gene: 8. CDR3 protein: CASSQATGDTSNEQFF. For the CDR3, the DNA is TGCGCCAGCAGCCAAGCGACAGGGGATACGAGCAATGAGCAGTTCTTC.

This chain connects TRBV5-1 to TRBJ1-5; 7 positions match TRBD1. The germline CDR1 and CDR2 sequences are SGHRS and YFSETQ. The CDR3 runs 16 residues. The V gene end was trimmed by 1 base and the J gene end by 1 base; junction bases not matched to a gene: 5. This chain's CDR3 is CASSLQGVESNQPQHF. The CDR3 DNA sequence: TGCGCCAGCAGCTTGCAGGGGGTGGAAAGCAATCAGCCCCAGCATTTT.

The J gene is TRBJ2-1, the V gene TRBV4-3; D might be TRBD1 (5 bases). Germline V gives CDR1 LGHNA, CDR2 YSLEER. The CDR3 covers 18 residues. With 0 bases removed from V and 4 bases from J, the gap between germline ends came to 19 bases. CDR3 residues: CASSQECQGWILYNEQFF. The CDR3 region has the DNA TGCGCCAGCAGCCAAGAGTGCCAGGGTTGGATATTATACAATGAGCAGTTCTTC.

This chain connects TRBV28 to TRBJ2-7, with D tentatively TRBD1 or TRBD2 (5 bases each). The CDR3 covers 16 residues. V lost 6 bases and J 3 bases, leaving 21 bases between the germline ends. Germline V lookup: CDR1 MDHEN, CDR2 SYDVKM. The CDR3 sequence: CASSPMGERDSYEQYF. The CDR3 DNA sequence: TGTGCCAGCAGCCCCATGGGGGAAAGAGACAGCTACGAGCAGTACTTC. The full variable domain, its missing parts supplied by reference TRBV28 and TRBJ2-7, is DVKVTQSSRYLVKRTGEKVFLECVQDMDHENMFWYRQDPGLGLRLIYFSYDVKMKEKGDIPEGYSVSREKKERFSLILESASTNQTSMYLCASSPMGERDSYEQYFGPGTRLTVT.

This clone was found once. V and J are TRBV6-4 and TRBJ1-1, with TRBD1 as a possible D gene (5 bases). Looked up from germline, CDR1 is MRHNA and CDR2 is SNTAGT. V was shortened by 0 bases and J by 3 bases, with 14 bases between the two germline ends. The CDR3 loop spans 16 amino acids. The CDR3 sequence: CASSDSGVSFDTEAFF. The DNA of the CDR3 is TGTGCCAGCAGTGACTCAGGGGTATCTTTCGACACTGAAGCTTTCTTT.

This chain uses TRBV11-3 with TRBJ2-3; 8 bases are shared with TRBD2. Germline CDR1 and CDR2: SGHNT and YENEEA. CDR3 length equals 17 residues. Trimming at V came to 5 bases and at J to 2 bases, leaving 12 bases not matched to a gene. The CDR3 DNA follows: TGTGCCAGCAGCCCCGGGGGGGGACTTCTAGTCACAGATACGCAGTATTTT. This codes for CASSPGGGLLVTDTQYF. Based on the CDR3 plus reference TRBV11-3 and TRBJ2-3, the full variable domain is EAGVVQSPRYKIIEKKQPVAFWCNPISGHNTLYWYLQNLGQGPELLIRYENEEAVDDSQLPKDRFSAERLKGVDSTLKIQPAELGDSAVYLCASSPGGGLLVTDTQYFGPGTRLTVL.

The V gene is TRBV10-2, the J gene TRBJ2-7, with 8 bases fitting TRBD1. The V gene's germline CDR1 is WSHSY and CDR2 SAAADI. V shed 0 bases, J shed 5 bases, and the junction held 6 bases outside the gene matches. The length of the CDR3 is 15 residues. CDR3 DNA sequence: TGCGCCAGCAGTGAGTCGGCAGGGGGCGTGGACGAGCAGTACTTC. Residues: CASSESAGGVDEQYF.

The chain carries TRBV7-2 and TRBJ2-7, with no clear D. This CDR3 has 14 amino acids. CDR1 is SGHTA, CDR2 FQGNSA, per germline. V was shortened by 5 bases and J by 1 base, with 12 bases between the two germline ends. CDR3 nucleotide sequence: TGTGCCAGCAGCCAAGCCTTCCTGTCCTACGAGCAGTACTTC. The encoded protein is CASSQAFLSYEQYF.

The chain joins TRBV28 to TRBJ2-5; D call uncertain. The CDR3 is 13 residues long. CDR1 and CDR2 from the germline V gene are MDHEN and SYDVKM. Trimming cost V 5 bases and J 5 bases, with 12 bases left between them. In DNA, the CDR3 is TGTGCCAGCAGTCACCCTAGTTGGGAGACCCAGTACTTC. Translation gives CASSHPSWETQYF.

CDR3 protein: CASRTGTEAFYGYTF. CDR3 nucleotides: TGTGCCAGCAGGACCGGGACAGAAGCATTCTATGGCTACACCTTC. The V gene is TRBV7-9, the J gene TRBJ1-2, with 7 bases matching TRBD1. The length of the CDR3 is 15 residues. V lost 6 bases to trimming and J lost 4 bases; unmatched junction nucleotides: 11. CDR1 is SEHNR and CDR2 is FQNEAQ in the germline V gene (reference sequence).

A note on this clone: Different DNA sequences within this sample yield the same CDR3. This chain links TRBV9 with TRBJ2-7; 12 positions agree with TRBD2. V lost 4 bases, J lost 4 bases, and 3 bases stayed unmatched. This CDR3 has 14 amino acids. Germline V gene sequence: CDR1 SGDLS, CDR2 YYNGEE. In nucleotides, the CDR3 is TGTGCCAGCAGCCCCGGACTAGCGGGATACGAGCAGTACTTC. Protein: CASSPGLAGYEQYF.

For the CDR3, the DNA is TGTGCCAGCAGCACTACAACCGGGGAGCTGTTTTTT. This sequence encodes CASSTTTGELFF. The chain carries TRBV7-3 and TRBJ2-2; D gene unclear. V was cut by 5 bases and J by 5 bases, with 6 bases left in between. Germline CDR1 reads SGHTA; CDR2 reads FQGTGA. The CDR3 has 12 amino acids.

This chain connects TRBV11-2 to TRBJ2-1; possible D gene TRBD2, 5 bases. The CDR3 is made up of 13 amino acids. CDR1 and CDR2 from the germline V gene are SGHAT and FQNNGV. The V end lost 5 bases, the J end lost 5 bases, and 10 bases lay between the germline ends. The CDR3 DNA reads TGTGCCAGCAGCGCGGACTCGAACAATGAGCAGTTCTTC. Protein product: CASSADSNNEQFF. The full variable domain, with the rest looked up from reference TRBV11-2 and TRBJ2-1, is EAGVAQSPRYKIIEKRQSVAFWCNPISGHATLYWYQQILGQGPKLLIQFQNNGVVDDSQLPKDRFSAERLKGVDSTLKIQPAKLEDSAVYLCASSADSNNEQFFGPGTRLTVL.

V gene TRBV7-9 combines with J gene TRBJ2-7, with no clear D. Between the trimmed V and J ends, which lost 6 bases and 6 bases, there was a span of 18 bases. The CDR3 extends over 14 amino acids. Germline CDR1 is SEHNR and CDR2 is FQNEAQ (reference sequence). The CDR3 DNA reads TGTGCCAGCAGAAGTAGTCGTACTGACGGCGAGCAGTACTTC. Residues: CASRSSRTDGEQYF. Filled out from reference TRBV7-9 and TRBJ2-7, the complete variable domain reads DTGVSQNPRHKITKRGQNVTFRCDPISEHNRLYWYRQTLGQGPEFLTYFQNEAQLEKSRLLSDRFSAERPKGSFSTLEIQRTEQGDSAMYLCASRSSRTDGEQYFGPGTRLTVT.

As concerns this clone: One end of the junction fails to match germline, which may point to a read error. The chain combines TRBV7-8 with TRBJ2-3; TRBD2 matches at 11 bases. Germline V gene sequence: CDR1 SGHVS, CDR2 FQNEAQ. This CDR3 region has 18 residues. CDR3 sequence reads: CASSELLAGAGGTDTQYF. The DNA for the CDR3 is TGTGCCAGCAGCGAACTACTAGCGGGAGCCGGGGGCACAGATACACAGTATTTT.

The chain combines TRBV7-9 with TRBJ1-1; D possibly corresponds to TRBD1 (5 bases). Germline CDR1 and CDR2: SEHNR and FQNEAQ (reference sequence). The CDR3 contains 15 residues. Deletions cut 4 bases from V and 1 base from J, with 13 bases between. The CDR3 region is CASSSSGGTNTEAFF. CDR3 nucleotide sequence: TGTGCCAGCAGCTCCTCCGGGGGGACGAACACTGAAGCTTTCTTT.